Shown below are 7 T cell receptor beta chains from a single sample sequenced in a study of blood T cell repertoires in COVID-19. Libraries were prepared by immunoSEQ multiplex PCR; TCRdb keeps only in-frame clonotypes and omits some of them. The sample holds more than 300,000 clones, around 82% seen once. Material for sequencing was peripheral blood. The source is a woman aged 45-65 years with acute or convalescent COVID-19.

The V gene is TRBV27, the J gene TRBJ1-1; no definite D call. CDR3 length: 15 residues. Trimming left V 7 bases short and J 1 base short, with 16 bases between. CDR1 is MNHEY, CDR2 SMNVEV, per germline (reference sequence). CDR3 in amino acids: CASIRSGLQNTEAFF. The DNA for the CDR3 is TGTGCCAGCATACGTTCCGGACTGCAGAACACTGAAGCTTTCTTT.

The V and J genes are TRBV6-4 and TRBJ2-6, with a possible D match to TRBD2 (6 bases). The CDR3 runs 16 residues. Germline V gene sequence: CDR1 MRHNA, CDR2 SNTAGT. Between the trimmed V and J ends, which lost 6 bases and 1 base, there was a span of 13 bases. CDR3 protein: CASRAGTQSGANVLTF. CDR3 nucleotide sequence: TGTGCCAGCAGAGCCGGGACTCAGTCTGGGGCCAACGTCCTGACTTTC.

The chain employs TRBV10-1 and TRBJ2-1, with D possibly TRBD2 on 5 matching bases. Trimming left V 2 bases short and J 7 bases short, with 12 bases between. This CDR3 region has 14 residues. Germline assignment: CDR1 WNHNN and CDR2 SYGVQD (reference sequence). The CDR3 DNA reads as TGCGCCAGCAGTGAGGCCTCCACGGGGAATGAGCAGTTCTTC. Translated, it gives CASSEASTGNEQFF.

The chain carries TRBV30 and TRBJ1-3; possible D gene TRBD1, 5 bases. Trimming shortened V by 5 bases and J by 4 bases, and 15 bases separated the two germline ends. Per the germline V gene, CDR1 is GTSNPN and CDR2 is SVGIG (reference sequence). This CDR3 comprises 14 residues. The CDR3 spells CAWGQGGLGNTIYF. The CDR3 DNA reads as TGTGCCTGGGGCCAGGGCGGCTTGGGAAACACCATATATTTT.

The gene calls are TRBV27 and TRBJ2-7; TRBD2 agrees at 8 bases. The CDR3 totals 19 residues. The V gene's germline CDR1 is MNHEY and CDR2 SMNVEV (reference sequence). V dropped 4 bases and J dropped 2; count of bases not matched to a gene: 19. For the CDR3, the DNA is TGTGCCAGCAGTTACACCCTCCCCCTGGGGGGACTAGGGGCCTACGAGCAGTACTTC. Protein: CASSYTLPLGGLGAYEQYF.

V gene TRBV9 combines with J gene TRBJ2-5, with D hard to call. The CDR3 contains 15 residues. Germline CDR1 reads SGDLS; CDR2 reads YYNGEE. Trimming took 0 bases from V and 1 from J, leaving 10 bases between them. The DNA for the CDR3 is TGTGCCAGCAGCGTAGGGGCAGGCCCCCAAGAGACCCAGTACTTC. This encodes CASSVGAGPQETQYF.

The chain is built from TRBV18 and TRBJ1-1, with 8 bases that match TRBD1. Germline CDR1 KGHSH, CDR2 LQKENI. The length of the CDR3 is 14 residues. Germline trimming cut 4 bases from V and 3 bases from J; bases unmatched to any gene: 4. The CDR3 reads CASSQETGDTEAFF. As DNA, the CDR3 is TGTGCCAGCTCACAGGAGACAGGGGACACTGAAGCTTTCTTT.